One and the same sample provided the 19 T cell receptor beta chains below, sequenced in a study of chemoradiotherapy in HPV16-positive cancers. Sequencing used immunoSEQ multiplex PCR; TCRdb keeps in-frame clones, though not all of them. The profile shows approximately 30,000 clones, approximately 90% of them singletons. The sequences come from blood, collected from a patient who underwent chemoradiotherapy. These receptors were obtained from a human donor with HPV-associated anogenital cancer.

The genes are TRBV5-1 and TRBJ1-4; 8 bases agree with TRBD1. This CDR3 has 16 residues. CDR1 and CDR2 from the germline V gene are SGHRS and YFSETQ. V lost 3 bases, J lost 6 bases, and 10 bases stayed unmatched. CDR3 coding DNA: TGCGCCAGCAGCTCCGGACAGGGTAACATGGATGAAAAACTGTTTTTT. It yields the protein CASSSGQGNMDEKLFF.

The rearrangement uses TRBV6-1 and TRBJ1-2; D not resolved. Germline V gene sequence: CDR1 MNHNS, CDR2 SASEGT. The CDR3 has 13 residues. Trimming stripped 3 bases from V and 2 bases from J, with 7 bases between. This CDR3 reads CASSDFGNYGYTF. The CDR3 coding sequence is TGTGCCAGCAGTGATTTCGGCAACTATGGCTACACCTTC.

The rearrangement uses TRBV29-1 and TRBJ2-7; D is possibly TRBD1 (5 bases). The germline V and J ends were trimmed by 1 base and 6 bases, with 10 bases remaining between them. Germline CDR1 reads SQVTM; CDR2 reads ANQGSEA. The CDR3 has 12 amino acids. CDR3 sequence (DNA): TGCAGCGTTGAAGTCTCACAGGTCGAGCAGTACTTC. Translating it yields CSVEVSQVEQYF.

This chain connects TRBV27 to TRBJ1-1; 9 positions match TRBD1. J lost 4 bases, V lost 1 base, and 10 bases had no gene match. CDR1 is MNHEY and CDR2 is SMNVEV in the germline V gene (reference sequence). CDR3 length: 17 residues. The CDR3 reads CASSLWGTGRGGTEAFF. DNA of the CDR3: TGTGCCAGCAGTTTATGGGGGACAGGGAGGGGGGGCACTGAAGCTTTCTTT.

V gene TRBV27 combines with J gene TRBJ1-4; possible D gene TRBD1, 6 bases. Germline values: CDR1 MNHEY, CDR2 SMNVEV (reference sequence). Deletions cut 1 base from V and 4 bases from J, with 16 bases between. This CDR3 is built from 17 residues. The CDR3 DNA sequence: TGTGCCAGCAGTTTATATGGGGAGGGGGTTGATAATGAAAAACTGTTTTTT. Its translation is CASSLYGEGVDNEKLFF.

The V gene is TRBV18, the J gene TRBJ2-1; 10 nucleotides agree with TRBD1. This CDR3 has 20 amino acids. J lost 5 bases, V lost 3 bases, and 19 bases had no gene match. The germline V gene encodes CDR1 KGHSH and CDR2 LQKENI. The CDR3 nucleotides are TGTGCCAGCTCACCCTACATAAGACAGGGGGCTTCACCCCGGGACAATGAGCAGTTCTTC. Translation gives CASSPYIRQGASPRDNEQFF.

This chain uses TRBV2 with TRBJ1-6, with D unresolved. From germline, CDR1 is SNHLY and CDR2 FYNNEI. Trimming left V 4 bases short and J 5 bases short, with 12 bases between. This CDR3 spans 15 amino acids. CDR3 loop: CASSAEPANNSPLHF. The CDR3, as DNA: TGTGCCAGCAGTGCCGAGCCAGCGAATAATTCACCCCTCCACTTT.

DNA for the CDR3: TGTGCCAGCAGCTGGGGACAGCTGAACACCGGGGAGCTGTTTTTT. Encoded protein: CASSWGQLNTGELFF. The chain combines TRBV11-2 with TRBJ2-2; 7 positions match TRBD1. Germline values: CDR1 SGHAT, CDR2 FQNNGV. The CDR3 has 15 amino acids. After removal of 4 bases from V and 1 base from J, the junction contained 3 bases not matched to a gene.

The chain uses TRBV25-1 and TRBJ2-7, with a possible D match to TRBD2 (7 bases). Trimming removed 4 bases at V and 2 bases at J, with 15 bases between. Germline values: CDR1 MGHDK, CDR2 SYGVNS. The CDR3 is 15 residues long. The CDR3 DNA sequence: TGTGCCAGCAGTGCTCCCGGGGGGCGAACCTACGAGCAGTACTTC. It specifies CASSAPGGRTYEQYF.

CDR3 protein: CARSLKGYEQYF. The CDR3 bases are TGTGCCAGAAGCTTGAAGGGGTACGAGCAGTACTTC. V usage is TRBV5-3 and J usage is TRBJ2-7; maybe TRBD1 (5 bases). Being an ORF, TRBV5-3 has a function that is uncertain. This CDR3 contains 12 residues. Trimming pared 1 base from V and 4 bases from J, leaving 6 bases between.

The chain carries TRBV6-4 and TRBJ1-6, with D perhaps matching TRBD1 (5 bases). V was clipped by 6 bases and J by 4 bases, with 13 bases between them. Germline V gives CDR1 MRHNA, CDR2 SNTAGT. The CDR3 is 15 residues long. The CDR3 loop reads CASRGRQSYNSPLHF. CDR3 in DNA: TGTGCCAGCAGGGGGCGACAATCTTATAATTCACCCCTCCACTTT.

The gene calls are TRBV19 and TRBJ1-4, with D maybe TRBD1 (6 bases). The CDR3 is made up of 15 amino acids. Trimming cost V 9 bases and J 0 bases, with 14 bases left between them. In germline, CDR1 is LNHDA, CDR2 SQIVND (reference sequence). DNA of the CDR3: TGTGCCAGCCAAACAGGGCTCGCAACTAATGAAAAACTGTTTTTT. Protein sequence: CASQTGLATNEKLFF.

A single count supports this clone. V is TRBV10-3 and J is TRBJ2-5; possibly TRBD2 for D (6 bases). There are 12 residues in the CDR3. Germline-derived CDR1 and CDR2 are ENHRY and SYGVKD. Trimming stripped 11 bases from V and 5 bases from J, with 15 bases between. The CDR3 DNA reads TGTGCCGTCTCACGCGCGGGGGAGACCCAGTACTTC. Protein: CAVSRAGETQYF.

The chain recombines TRBV15 with TRBJ1-6; D might be TRBD1 (5 bases). V lost 3 bases and J 4 bases, leaving 10 bases between the germline ends. The V gene's germline CDR1 is LNHNV and CDR2 YYDKDF (reference sequence). CDR3 length: 15 residues. DNA of the CDR3: TGTGCCACCAGCAGGTCAGGGCAATATAATTCACCCCTCCACTTT. Translated: CATSRSGQYNSPLHF.

The V call is TRBV4-2, the J call TRBJ2-7; D is uncertain. Germline-derived CDR1 and CDR2 are LGHNA and YNFKEQ. Trimming took 0 bases from V and 5 from J, leaving 8 bases between them. The CDR3 contains 13 residues. CDR3 sequence: CASSQDGVDEQYF. The CDR3 DNA follows: TGTGCCAGCAGCCAAGATGGTGTCGACGAGCAGTACTTC.

The V call is TRBV28, the J call TRBJ1-2; 7 positions match TRBD1. CDR3 length: 15 amino acids. Germline trimming cut 6 bases from V and 0 bases from J; bases unmatched to any gene: 7. The germline CDR1 and CDR2 sequences are MDHEN and SYDVKM. CDR3 in amino acids: CASSSTGPPNYGYTF. CDR3 nucleotide sequence: TGTGCCAGCAGCTCGACAGGGCCACCTAACTATGGCTACACCTTC.

The V gene is TRBV5-4, the J gene TRBJ1-3; possible D gene TRBD1, 5 bases. CDR3 length: 16 residues. Trimming shortened V by 2 bases and J by 0 bases, and 12 bases separated the two germline ends. CDR1 is SGHNT, CDR2 YYREEE, per germline (reference sequence). CDR3 DNA: TGTGCCAGCAGCTTTGCGGACACCCGCTCTGGAAACACCATATATTTT. This translates into CASSFADTRSGNTIYF.

The V gene is TRBV6-1, the J gene TRBJ2-7; D remains ambiguous. The V end lost 6 bases, the J end lost 4 bases, and 7 bases lay between the germline ends. This CDR3 has 11 residues. Germline V gene lookup returns CDR1 MNHNS and CDR2 SASEGT. CDR3 DNA sequence: TGTGCCAGCAGCGTGGGGTACGAGCAGTACTTC. Amino acids: CASSVGYEQYF.

The rearrangement uses TRBV11-1 and TRBJ1-5; 7 nucleotides line up with TRBD1. V gave up 5 bases and J gave up 7 bases; unmatched junction bases: 8. CDR3 size: 14 residues. Germline-derived CDR1 and CDR2 are SGHAT and FQDESV (reference sequence). The CDR3 DNA follows: TGTGCCAGCAGCGCACAGGGGAGAGGCCAGCCCCAGCATTTT. Protein: CASSAQGRGQPQHF.